This TCR beta chain is drawn from a study of post-analysis software for immune sequencing data. Overall study findings and caveats: Compared with controls, patients had more of about 5 TRBV segments, including TRBV5-6, TRBV5-1 and TRBV20-1.

About this clonotype itself: Its specificity is not known.

The junction had 7 bases not matched to a gene; V was cut back by 0 bases and J by 7 bases. The CDR3 spans 15 residues. Germline V gene sequence: CDR1 LGHDT, CDR2 YNNKEL (reference sequence). The authors incorporated unique molecular identifiers into the TCR beta cDNA libraries. TCRdb reprocessed the PCR reads via MiXCR and lists one record per CDR3 protein. The sample carries about 760,000 distinct CDR3 sequences, 25% to 30% recorded once. Material for sequencing was blood. The TCR sequence derives from a girl between 10 and 17 years old with multiple sclerosis. This chain joins TRBV3-1 and TRBJ2-5, with 8 bases identical to TRBD1. The CDR3 nucleotides are TGTGCCAGCAGCCAAGACAGGGGGCGCTGGGGGACCCAGTACTTC. Protein: CASSQDRGRWGTQYF.